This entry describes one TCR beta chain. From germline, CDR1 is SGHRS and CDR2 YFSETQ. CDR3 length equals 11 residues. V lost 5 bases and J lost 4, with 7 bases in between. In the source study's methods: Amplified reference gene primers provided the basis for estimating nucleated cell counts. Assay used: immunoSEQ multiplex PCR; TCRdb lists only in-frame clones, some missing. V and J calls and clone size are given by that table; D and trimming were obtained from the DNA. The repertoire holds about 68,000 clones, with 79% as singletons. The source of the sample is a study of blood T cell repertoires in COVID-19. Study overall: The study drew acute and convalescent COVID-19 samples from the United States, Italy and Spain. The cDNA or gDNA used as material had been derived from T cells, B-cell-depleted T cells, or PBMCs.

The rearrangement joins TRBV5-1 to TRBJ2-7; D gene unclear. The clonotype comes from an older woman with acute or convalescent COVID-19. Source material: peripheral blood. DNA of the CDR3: TGCGCCAGCAGTCGAGAATACGAGCAGTACTTC. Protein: CASSREYEQYF.